Below, 9 T cell receptor beta chains from the same sample are listed, as sequenced in a study of T cells in localized non-small cell lung cancer. The protocol was immunoSEQ multiplex PCR, while the TCRdb copy is restricted to in-frame clones and leaves out a portion. The sample includes almost 35,000 clones, around 93% of them seen just once. Specimen: peripheral blood, collected before any cancer treatment. These receptors originate from a female donor of 60 years or more with stage I lung adenocarcinoma.

The chain joins TRBV11-1 to TRBJ2-1, with 10 positions matching TRBD2. Germline trimming cut 1 base from V and 5 bases from J; bases unmatched to any gene: 2. Germline V gene sequence: CDR1 SGHAT, CDR2 FQDESV (reference sequence). CDR3 length: 15 amino acids. CDR3 sequence reads: CASSLGSGRNNEQFF. CDR3 DNA: TGTGCCAGCAGCTTAGGTAGCGGGAGGAACAATGAGCAGTTCTTC.

The chain couples TRBV19 to TRBJ2-2; 8 positions match TRBD1. Trimming took 6 bases from V and 7 from J; bases not matched to a gene: 7. Germline V gene sequence: CDR1 LNHDA, CDR2 SQIVND (reference sequence). The CDR3 has 14 residues. The CDR3 bases are TGTGCCAGTAGCGACAGGACAGGGAACGGGGAGCTGTTTTTT. It translates to CASSDRTGNGELFF.

The chain couples TRBV19 to TRBJ1-1; 7 bases agree with TRBD1. Germline V gene data show CDR1 as LNHDA and CDR2 as SQIVND (reference sequence). V shed 10 bases, J shed 6 bases, and the junction held 11 bases outside the gene matches. This CDR3 is 13 amino acids long. CDR3 in DNA: TGTGCCACCTCGGTTACCGGGACAGCTGAAGCTTTCTTT. It encodes CATSVTGTAEAFF.

V gene TRBV7-9 combines with J gene TRBJ2-4, with D uncertain. V gave up 5 bases and J gave up 6 bases, with 23 bases separating them. Germline assignment: CDR1 SEHNR and CDR2 FQNEAQ (reference sequence). The CDR3 consists of 17 residues. CDR3: CASSQSQNTWAVNIQYF. The DNA of the CDR3 is TGTGCCAGCAGCCAATCCCAAAACACTTGGGCGGTAAACATTCAGTACTTC. Together with reference TRBV7-9 and TRBJ2-4, the CDR3 gives the full variable domain: DTGVSQNPRHKITKRGQNVTFRCDPISEHNRLYWYRQTLGQGPEFLTYFQNEAQLEKSRLLSDRFSAERPKGSFSTLEIQRTEQGDSAMYLCASSQSQNTWAVNIQYFGAGTRLSVL.

The count of this clone is one. J is TRBJ1-4 and V is TRBV7-2; 8 bases align to TRBD1. V shed 4 bases, J shed 7 bases, and the junction held 8 bases outside the gene matches. The length of the CDR3 is 15 residues. Per the germline V gene, CDR1 is SGHTA and CDR2 is FQGNSA. CDR3 residues: CASSSQGGMGEKLFF. DNA of the CDR3: TGTGCCAGCAGCTCACAGGGGGGTATGGGTGAAAAACTGTTTTTT. The full variable domain, in which reference TRBV7-2 and TRBJ1-4 provide the parts outside the CDR3, is GAGVSQSPSNKVTEKGKDVELRCDPISGHTALYWYRQSLGQGLEFLIYFQGNSAPDKSGLPSDRFSAERTGGSVSTLTIQRTQQEDSAVYLCASSSQGGMGEKLFFGSGTQLSVL.

CDR3 nucleotide sequence: TGTGCCAGCAGTCCCGATATCTTTAGCGGGGGGGCCCGAGTTAGGTTCTTC. This translates into CASSPDIFSGGARVRFF. The V call is TRBV28, the J call TRBJ2-1; 11 bases align to TRBD2. CDR1 MDHEN and CDR2 SYDVKM come from the germline V gene. The V and J ends lost 5 bases and 15 bases, in that order; junction bases with no gene match: 21. The length of the CDR3 is 17 residues.

The chain employs TRBV6-4 and TRBJ2-1; TRBD1 matches 7 bases. The CDR3 is made up of 15 amino acids. CDR1 and CDR2 from the germline V gene are MRHNA and SNTAGT. J gave up 0 bases and V 3 bases, and 2 bases lay outside the gene matches. Here the CDR3 reads CASSEGGVSYNEQFF. The CDR3 coding sequence is TGTGCCAGCAGTGAAGGGGGCGTCTCCTACAATGAGCAGTTCTTC.

This chain joins TRBV27 and TRBJ2-7; TRBD2 might be the D (6 bases). Germline V gene sequence: CDR1 MNHEY, CDR2 SMNVEV (reference sequence). The V and J ends lost 5 bases and 3 bases respectively, with 14 bases between them. The CDR3 is 14 residues long. The CDR3 loop is CASSPWAGNYEQYF. The CDR3 nucleotides read TGTGCCAGCAGTCCGTGGGCGGGGAACTACGAGCAGTACTTC.

The chain combines TRBV19 with TRBJ1-2, with 10 bases fitting TRBD1. This CDR3 spans 18 amino acids. In germline, CDR1 is LNHDA, CDR2 SQIVND (reference sequence). With V trimmed by 3 bases and J by 4 bases, 14 bases remained unmatched. CDR3 DNA sequence: TGTGCCAGTAGTATCCCCCGGGACAGGGGAGCCCCCTTCTATGGCTACACCTTC. Amino acids: CASSIPRDRGAPFYGYTF.